This TCR beta chain was retrieved from a study of blood T cell repertoires in COVID-19. The wider study: Samples taken during acute and convalescent COVID-19 were collected in the United States, Italy and Spain.

Cohort allocation depended upon clinical history that participants reported. Recovered status in Cohort 3 required two negative PCRs, clearance, or symptom resolution. The CDR3 length is 22 residues. Unmatched junction bases numbered 29, after V lost 2 bases and J lost 5 bases. Germline lookup yields CDR1 LGHDT and CDR2 YNNKEL (reference sequence). Original analysis: Reference gene primer amplification in the assay estimated nucleated cell counts. The table came from immunoSEQ multiplex PCR; TCRdb's copy has only in-frame clones and leaves some out. That table supplies the V and J calls and clone size; D and trimming were determined from the DNA. The sample shows about 150,000 clones, 86% of them seen only once. The sample holds a few counts of this clone.

This TCR was sampled from a man aged 50-59 years who had recovered from COVID-19. Sequenced sample: PBMCs or T cells enriched from blood (not recorded which). The gene calls are TRBV3-1 (or the pseudogene TRBV3-2) and TRBJ1-2; 7 bases align to TRBD1. The CDR3 DNA reads TGTGCCAGCAGCCAAAACTGGGCCCGAGCTAACAACCGGGACAGTAGAACGTATGGCTACACCTTC. Translation gives CASSQNWARANNRDSRTYGYTF.